This TCR beta chain was retrieved from a study of blood T cell repertoires in COVID-19. The length of the CDR3 is 11 residues. Germline V gene data show CDR1 as MNHEY and CDR2 as SVGEGT. The germline V and J ends were trimmed by 6 bases and 5 bases, with 7 bases remaining between them. In the original processing: It was from reference gene primer amplification that nucleated cell counts were estimated. Repertoires were generated with immunoSEQ multiplex PCR, while TCRdb's copy carries only in-frame clones and drops some. D and trimming come from the DNA, and the V and J calls and clone size come from that table. The repertoire holds tens of thousands of clones, around 85% seen once, with about 14% in the top ten. In this sample, this clone turned up once.

The chain is built from TRBV6-2 or TRBV6-3 and TRBJ2-5, with D tentatively TRBD2 (5 bases). The sequenced material came from peripheral blood. The sequence derives from a woman aged 70-85 years with acute or convalescent COVID-19. CDR3 coding DNA: TGTGCCAGCAGCGACTATGAGACCCAGTACTTC. Its protein is CASSDYETQYF.